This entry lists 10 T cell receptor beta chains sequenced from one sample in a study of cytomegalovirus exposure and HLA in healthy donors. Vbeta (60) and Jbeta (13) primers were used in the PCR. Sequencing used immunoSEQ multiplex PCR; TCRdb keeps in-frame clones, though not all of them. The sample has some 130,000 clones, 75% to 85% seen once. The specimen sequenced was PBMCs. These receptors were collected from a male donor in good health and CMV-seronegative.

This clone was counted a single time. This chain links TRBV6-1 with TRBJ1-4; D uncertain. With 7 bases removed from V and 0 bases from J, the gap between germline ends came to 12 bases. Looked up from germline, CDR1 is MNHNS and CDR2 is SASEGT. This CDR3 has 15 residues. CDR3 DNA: TGTGCCAGCACCGGGGTGAGGGCAACTAATGAAAAACTGTTTTTT. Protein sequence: CASTGVRATNEKLFF.

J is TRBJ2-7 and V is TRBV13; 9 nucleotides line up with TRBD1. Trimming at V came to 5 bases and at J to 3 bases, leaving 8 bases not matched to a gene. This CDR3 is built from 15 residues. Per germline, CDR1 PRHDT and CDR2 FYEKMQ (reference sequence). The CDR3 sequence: CASSILRDRVYEQYF. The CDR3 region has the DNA TGTGCCAGCAGCATTCTCCGGGACAGGGTCTACGAGCAGTACTTC.

DNA of the CDR3: TGTGCCAGTAGGCGGACTAGCGGGGGCTCCTACAATGAGCAGTTCTTC. Translated, it gives CASRRTSGGSYNEQFF. The gene calls are TRBV19 and TRBJ2-1, with TRBD2 matching over 13 bases. The junction had 2 bases not matched to a gene; V was cut back by 6 bases and J by 0 bases. CDR3 length: 16 residues. The V gene's germline CDR1 is LNHDA and CDR2 SQIVND (reference sequence).

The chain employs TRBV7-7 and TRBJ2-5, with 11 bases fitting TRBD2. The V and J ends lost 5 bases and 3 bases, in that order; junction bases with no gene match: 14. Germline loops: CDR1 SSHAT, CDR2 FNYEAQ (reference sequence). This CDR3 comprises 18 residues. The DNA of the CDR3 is TGTGCCAGCAGCGCCCGCCCCCCTAGCGGGAGGCCAAAAGAGACCCAGTACTTC. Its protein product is CASSARPPSGRPKETQYF.

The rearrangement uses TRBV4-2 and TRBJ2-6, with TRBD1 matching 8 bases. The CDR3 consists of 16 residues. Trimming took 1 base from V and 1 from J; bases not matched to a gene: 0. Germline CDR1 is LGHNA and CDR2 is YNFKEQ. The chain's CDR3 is CASSQGTGSGANVLTF. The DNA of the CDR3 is TGTGCCAGCAGCCAAGGGACAGGGTCTGGGGCCAACGTCCTGACTTTC.

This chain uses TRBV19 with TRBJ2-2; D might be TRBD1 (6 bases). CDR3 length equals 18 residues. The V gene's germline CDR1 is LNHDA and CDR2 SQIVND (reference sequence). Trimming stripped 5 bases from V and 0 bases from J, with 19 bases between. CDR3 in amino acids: CASSPRAGDLANTGELFF. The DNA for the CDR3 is TGTGCCAGTAGTCCGAGAGCAGGGGACCTCGCGAACACCGGGGAGCTGTTTTTT.

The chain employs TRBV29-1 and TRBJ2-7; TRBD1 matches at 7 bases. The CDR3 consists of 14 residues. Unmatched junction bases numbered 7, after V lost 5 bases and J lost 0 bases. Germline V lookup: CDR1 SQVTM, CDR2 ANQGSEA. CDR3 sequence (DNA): TGCAGCGTTACCGGGACAGTCAACTCCTACGAGCAGTACTTC. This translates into CSVTGTVNSYEQYF.

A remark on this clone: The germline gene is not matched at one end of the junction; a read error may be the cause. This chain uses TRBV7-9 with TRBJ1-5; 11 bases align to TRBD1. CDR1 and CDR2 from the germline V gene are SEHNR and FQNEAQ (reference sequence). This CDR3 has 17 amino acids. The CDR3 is CSSSLGTGGDSNQPQHF. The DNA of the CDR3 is TGTTCCAGCAGCTTAGGGACAGGGGGGGATAGCAATCAGCCCCAGCATTTT.

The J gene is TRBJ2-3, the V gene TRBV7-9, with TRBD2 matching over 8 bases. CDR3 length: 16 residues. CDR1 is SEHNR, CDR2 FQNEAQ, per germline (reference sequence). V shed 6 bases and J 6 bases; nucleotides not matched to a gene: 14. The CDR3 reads CASRTPPGTRNDTQYF. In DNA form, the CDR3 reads TGTGCCAGCAGGACCCCTCCCGGGACTAGGAACGATACGCAGTATTTT.

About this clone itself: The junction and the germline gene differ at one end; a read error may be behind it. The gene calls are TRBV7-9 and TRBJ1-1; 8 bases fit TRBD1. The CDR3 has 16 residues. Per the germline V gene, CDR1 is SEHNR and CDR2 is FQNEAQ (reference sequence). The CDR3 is CSSSSDPSRGRTEAFF. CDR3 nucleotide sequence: TGTTCCAGCAGCTCCGACCCATCCAGGGGGCGTACTGAAGCTTTCTTT.